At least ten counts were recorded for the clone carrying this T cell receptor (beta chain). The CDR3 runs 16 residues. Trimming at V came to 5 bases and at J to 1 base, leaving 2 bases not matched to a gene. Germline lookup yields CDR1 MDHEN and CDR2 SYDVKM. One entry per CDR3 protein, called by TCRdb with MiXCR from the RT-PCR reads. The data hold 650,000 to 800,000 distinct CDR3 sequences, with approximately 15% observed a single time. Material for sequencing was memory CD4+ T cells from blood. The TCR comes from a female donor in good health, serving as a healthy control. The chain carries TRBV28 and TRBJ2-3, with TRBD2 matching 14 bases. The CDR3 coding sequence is TGTGCCAGCAGTGGACTAGCGGGAGGCGGCACAGATACGCAGTATTTT. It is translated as CASSGLAGGGTDTQYF. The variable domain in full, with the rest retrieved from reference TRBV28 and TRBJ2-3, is DVKVTQSSRYLVKRTGEKVFLECVQDMDHENMFWYRQDPGLGLRLIYFSYDVKMKEKGDIPEGYSVSREKKERFSLILESASTNQTSMYLCASSGLAGGGTDTQYFGPGTRLTVL.